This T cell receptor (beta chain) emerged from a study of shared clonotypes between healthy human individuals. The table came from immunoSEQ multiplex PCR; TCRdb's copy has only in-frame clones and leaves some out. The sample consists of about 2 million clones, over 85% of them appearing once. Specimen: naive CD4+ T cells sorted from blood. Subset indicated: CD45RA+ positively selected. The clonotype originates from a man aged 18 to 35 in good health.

The CDR3 protein is CASDRDRGSYEQYF. The DNA for the CDR3 is TGTGCCAGCGATCGGGACAGGGGGTCGTACGAGCAGTACTTC. This sequence joins TRBV28 and TRBJ2-7, with TRBD1 matching over 11 bases. The CDR3 runs 14 residues. The V gene end was trimmed by 8 bases and the J gene end by 4 bases; junction bases not matched to a gene: 7. Per germline, CDR1 MDHEN and CDR2 SYDVKM.